These 28 T cell receptor beta chains originate from one sample sequenced in a study of blood T cell repertoires in COVID-19 (dated by TCRdb to 2018 to 2020). The method was the immunoSEQ multiplex PCR assay. The table comes from immuneACCESS by way of TCRdb, which keeps in-frame sequences with V and J called. Part of the clones is missing from these tables; in studies checked, under half for an unresolved V gene and the rest for unknown reasons. For this sample there are tens of thousands of clones; 87% appear just once. The ten biggest clones cover around 3% of the sample. Sequenced sample: peripheral blood. All receptors come from a woman between 45 and 65 years old with active or convalescent COVID-19.

This clone was seen a few times. The chain joins TRBV6-1 to TRBJ1-2; 7 nucleotides line up with TRBD1. The CDR3 is made up of 14 amino acids. Germline V CDR1 and CDR2: MNHNS, SASEGT. The trim removed 2 bases at V and 3 bases at J, leaving 3 bases unmatched. This CDR3 is CASSETQGDYGYTF. The CDR3 DNA reads TGTGCCAGCAGTGAAACCCAGGGGGACTATGGCTACACCTTC.

This chain connects TRBV5-1 to TRBJ1-2; 9 bases align to TRBD1. CDR3 size: 13 residues. Losses at the gene ends were 4 bases for V and 8 bases for J; bases not matched to a gene: 6. Per germline, CDR1 SGHRS and CDR2 YFSETQ. The CDR3 sequence is CASSPGTGNGYTF. The CDR3 bases are TGCGCCAGCAGCCCCGGGACAGGGAACGGCTACACCTTC. The variable domain in full, completed from reference TRBV5-1 and TRBJ1-2, reads KAGVTQTPRYLIKTRGQQVTLSCSPISGHRSVSWYQQTPGQGLQFLFEYFSETQRNKGNFPGRFSGRQFSNSRSEMNVSTLELGDSALYLCASSPGTGNGYTFGSGTRLTVV.

V is TRBV19 and J is TRBJ1-1; a weak D match, TRBD1 (5 bases). Trimming cost V 4 bases and J 1 base, with 13 bases left between them. The CDR3 runs 15 residues. Germline loops: CDR1 LNHDA, CDR2 SQIVND (reference sequence). The CDR3 is CASSSLGAGNTEAFF. CDR3 in DNA: TGTGCCAGTAGTAGTCTAGGGGCAGGGAACACTGAAGCTTTCTTT.

As to this clone: The same CDR3 is also encoded by other DNA sequences in this sample. V usage is TRBV6-5 and J usage is TRBJ1-2, with 7 bases that match TRBD1. V trimming: 2 bases; J trimming: 4 bases; junction bases outside the gene matches: 1. Looked up from germline, CDR1 is MNHEY and CDR2 is SVGAGI. This CDR3 is 13 amino acids long. The CDR3 DNA is TGTGCCAGCAGTTACGACAGGGCCTATGGCTACACCTTC. Translating it yields CASSYDRAYGYTF.

The chain links TRBV9 to TRBJ1-6; TRBD1 matches at 9 bases. Germline CDR1 and CDR2: SGDLS and YYNGEE. V was clipped by 3 bases and J by 8 bases; unmatched bases: 3. The CDR3 runs to 14 residues. CDR3 sequence (DNA): TGTGCCAGCAGCGCCGGGACAGGGCATTCACCCCTCCACTTT. Its translation is CASSAGTGHSPLHF. The full variable domain, completed using reference TRBV9 and TRBJ1-6, is DSGVTQTPKHLITATGQRVTLRCSPRSGDLSVYWYQQSLDQGLQFLIQYYNGEERAKGNILERFSAQQFPDLHSELNLSSLELGDSALYFCASSAGTGHSPLHFGNGTRLTVT.

Here the CDR3 DNA reads TGCGCCAGTCAAAGGTTGACAGGGTCGTTTGAAAATGAGCAGTTCTTC. Its protein is CASQRLTGSFENEQFF. This chain uses TRBV5-1 with TRBJ2-1; 7 bases line up with TRBD1. V lost 8 bases, J lost 7 bases, and 18 bases stayed unmatched. Germline CDR1 is SGHRS and CDR2 is YFSETQ. The CDR3 length is 16 residues.

The chain carries TRBV19 and TRBJ1-2; TRBD1 matches 7 bases. This CDR3 spans 12 amino acids. Trimming removed 4 bases from V and 8 bases from J; junction bases left unmatched: 4. CDR1 is LNHDA, CDR2 SQIVND, per germline (reference sequence). For the CDR3, the DNA is TGTGCCAGTAGTAGGACAGGAGAAGGCTACACCTTC. Protein product: CASSRTGEGYTF.

The V call is TRBV19, the J call TRBJ2-2, with a weak D call TRBD1 (5 bases). The germline V and J ends were trimmed by 6 bases and 4 bases, with 12 bases remaining between them. CDR1 and CDR2 (germline): LNHDA, SQIVND (reference sequence). CDR3 length: 14 amino acids. CDR3 bases: TGTGCCAGTAGGCAGGGATCAGCCACCGGGGAGCTGTTTTTT. Translation gives CASRQGSATGELFF.

A few counts support this clone. The chain employs TRBV19 and TRBJ2-2; unclear D gene. V was pared by 8 bases and J by 2 bases, with 3 bases between. CDR3 length equals 11 residues. Germline values: CDR1 LNHDA, CDR2 SQIVND (reference sequence). The CDR3 nucleotides read TGTGCCAGTGTAAACACCGGGGAGCTGTTTTTT. This codes for CASVNTGELFF. The full variable domain, its missing parts supplied by reference TRBV19 and TRBJ2-2, is DGGITQSPKYLFRKEGQNVTLSCEQNLNHDAMYWYRQDPGQGLRLIYYSQIVNDFQKGDIAEGYSVSREKKESFPLTVTSAQKNPTAFYLCASVNTGELFFGEGSRLTVL.

By sample share, this clone is medium-sized. CDR3 in amino acids: CASRLGDINTGELFF. CDR3 coding DNA: TGTGCCAGCAGACTCGGGGACATCAACACCGGGGAGCTGTTTTTT. The chain recombines TRBV9 with TRBJ2-2; maybe TRBD1 (6 bases). V was clipped by 5 bases and J by 2 bases, with 13 bases between them. Per the germline V gene, CDR1 is SGDLS and CDR2 is YYNGEE. CDR3 length: 15 amino acids.

This chain connects TRBV27 to TRBJ2-5, with 8 bases lining up with TRBD2. Germline values: CDR1 MNHEY, CDR2 SMNVEV (reference sequence). V shed 3 bases and J 3 bases; nucleotides not matched to a gene: 3. This CDR3 spans 14 amino acids. Written as DNA, the CDR3 is TGTGCCAGCAGTTTTTCCGGGAGGGAAGAGACCCAGTACTTC. This translates into CASSFSGREETQYF.

The chain couples TRBV19 to TRBJ2-7; 10 bases are a match to TRBD1. Germline V CDR1 and CDR2: LNHDA, SQIVND (reference sequence). This CDR3 region has 15 residues. Germline trimming cut 6 bases from V and 0 bases from J; bases unmatched to any gene: 5. CDR3 protein: CASSVGDRGSYEQYF. CDR3 bases: TGTGCCAGTAGCGTCGGGGACAGGGGCTCCTACGAGCAGTACTTC.

The genes are TRBV27 and TRBJ2-3; 10 bases map to TRBD2. Per germline, CDR1 MNHEY and CDR2 SMNVEV (reference sequence). Trimming cost V 0 bases and J 0 bases; bases outside gene matches: 0. The CDR3 is made up of 16 amino acids. As DNA, the CDR3 is TGTGCCAGCAGTTTATCACTAGCGGGGAGCACAGATACGCAGTATTTT. Translation: CASSLSLAGSTDTQYF.

V and J are TRBV18 and TRBJ1-1; TRBD1 matches at 7 bases. The CDR3 contains 15 residues. V lost 3 bases and J lost 0; bases outside the gene matches: 4. The V gene's germline CDR1 is KGHSH and CDR2 LQKENI. CDR3 bases: TGTGCCAGCTCACCGACGGACAGGATGAACACTGAAGCTTTCTTT. Encoded protein: CASSPTDRMNTEAFF.

This clone was seen a single time. The chain employs TRBV6-5 and TRBJ1-1; unclear D gene. V was cut by 6 bases and J by 4 bases, with 12 bases left in between. This CDR3 is 13 amino acids long. CDR1 MNHEY and CDR2 SVGAGI come from the germline V gene. The CDR3 nucleotides read TGTGCCAGCAGAGTCTCGGGGAGCACTGAAGCTTTCTTT. Protein product: CASRVSGSTEAFF.

This clone was seen only a few times. The chain has TRBV3-1 (or the pseudogene TRBV3-2) and TRBJ2-7; D unclear. Germline CDR1 is LGHDT and CDR2 is YNNKEL (reference sequence). Trimming took off 6 bases at V and 6 bases at J, with 18 bases between the two ends. The CDR3 runs 14 residues. The CDR3 DNA sequence: TGTGCCAGCAGACATAACGCCGTCTCCAGCGAGCAGTACTTC. Translating gives CASRHNAVSSEQYF.

CDR3 nucleotide sequence: TGTGCCAGCAGTTACTCAGGCAGGGCCGACGACAATGAGCAGTTCTTC. It translates to CASSYSGRADDNEQFF. The chain recombines TRBV6-6 with TRBJ2-1, with D possibly TRBD1 on 5 matching bases. Trimming shortened V by 0 bases and J by 5 bases, and 14 bases separated the two germline ends. This CDR3 is built from 16 residues. Germline V lookup: CDR1 MNHNY, CDR2 SVGAGI (reference sequence).

To note about this clone: One end of the junction does not line up with germline, which may come from a read error. The V gene is TRBV27, the J gene TRBJ2-1; 11 bases align to TRBD2. The CDR3 has 19 amino acids. CDR1 is MNHEY, CDR2 SMNVEV, per germline (reference sequence). CDR3 protein: CASKFHGTSGTELADERFF. The CDR3 DNA reads TGTGCCAGCAAGTTCCATGGGACTAGCGGAACCGAGCTCGCAGACGAGCGGTTCTTC.

This rearrangement joins TRBV7-9 to TRBJ2-1; 15 bases agree with TRBD2. Trimming at V came to 5 bases and at J to 7 bases, leaving 3 bases not matched to a gene. CDR1 and CDR2 from the germline V gene are SEHNR and FQNEAQ (reference sequence). The CDR3 has 15 residues. CDR3 sequence (DNA): TGTGCCAGCAGCCCCGGGACTAGCGGGGGGAATGAGCAGTTCTTC. It encodes CASSPGTSGGNEQFF.

The genes are TRBV5-6 and TRBJ1-2; 7 bases are shared with TRBD1. V lost 9 bases to trimming and J lost 0 bases; unmatched junction nucleotides: 5. This CDR3 has 13 residues. CDR1 is SGHDT, CDR2 YYEEEE, per germline. CDR3 in amino acids: CATTTGSNYGYTF. Written as DNA, the CDR3 is TGTGCCACTACGACAGGGTCTAACTATGGCTACACCTTC.

The chain recombines TRBV11-2 with TRBJ2-5; the D gene is possibly TRBD1 (6 bases). The CDR3 covers 16 residues. The germline gives CDR1 SGHAT, CDR2 FQNNGV. Trimming stripped 5 bases from V and 2 bases from J, with 18 bases between. The CDR3 protein is CASSRMQGLGQETQYF. CDR3 in DNA: TGTGCCAGCAGCCGAATGCAGGGGTTAGGGCAAGAGACCCAGTACTTC.

The rearrangement links TRBV10-3 to TRBJ1-1; the D gene is possibly TRBD1 (6 bases). There are 13 residues in the CDR3. Trimming cost V 10 bases and J 4 bases, with 16 bases left between them. The germline gives CDR1 ENHRY, CDR2 SYGVKD. DNA for the CDR3: TGTGCCACCCTGACAGGTTGGGGCACTGAAGCTTTCTTT. Its translation: CATLTGWGTEAFF.

The genes are TRBV20-1 and TRBJ1-5; maybe TRBD1 (5 bases). The V gene's germline CDR1 is DFQATT and CDR2 SNEGSKA (reference sequence). This CDR3 is 15 amino acids long. The germline V and J ends were trimmed by 3 bases and 0 bases, with 12 bases remaining between them. CDR3 DNA sequence: TGCAGTGCTAGTATCCAGGGCCATAGCAATCAGCCCCAGCATTTT. It codes for CSASIQGHSNQPQHF.

This clone was recorded once. The chain recombines TRBV21-1 with TRBJ1-4; the table calls TRBD1, which could not be checked here. TRBV21-1 is a recognized pseudogene. CDR3 size: 15 residues. CDR3 residues: CASSTTGHNNEKLFF. CDR3 nucleotide sequence: TGTGCCAGCAGCACTACAGGGCACAATAATGAAAAACTGTTTTTT.

The V gene is TRBV6-4, the J gene TRBJ2-3, with 8 bases that match TRBD2. Germline values: CDR1 MRHNA, CDR2 SNTAGT. J was trimmed by 0 bases and V by 8 bases; bases with no gene match: 7. This CDR3 comprises 15 residues. The CDR3 loop is CASSRSGGSTDTQYF. The CDR3 DNA sequence: TGTGCCAGCTCAAGGAGCGGGGGCAGCACAGATACGCAGTATTTT.

The rearrangement links TRBV6-5 to TRBJ1-2; 7 bases map to TRBD1. This CDR3 spans 15 amino acids. The junction had 8 bases not matched to a gene; V was cut back by 3 bases and J by 4 bases. Germline V CDR1 and CDR2: MNHEY, SVGAGI. CDR3 sequence: CASSYLGGQFYGYTF. The CDR3 nucleotides are TGTGCCAGCAGTTATTTAGGGGGACAGTTCTATGGCTACACCTTC.

The V gene is TRBV24-1, the J gene TRBJ2-1; no reliable D call. The V end lost 6 bases, the J end lost 7 bases, and 18 bases lay between the germline ends. CDR1 is KGHDR and CDR2 is SFDVKD in the germline V gene. The CDR3 has 15 amino acids. The CDR3 here is CATSYGSSSVNEQFF. The CDR3 DNA reads as TGTGCCACCAGTTACGGTTCCTCCTCGGTGAATGAGCAGTTCTTC.

This clone has just a few counts. The gene calls are TRBV5-4 and TRBJ2-7; the match to TRBD1 covers 8 bases. Germline CDR1 is SGHNT and CDR2 is YYREEE (reference sequence). The CDR3 contains 13 residues. Trimming took 2 bases from V and 5 from J; bases not matched to a gene: 3. The CDR3 DNA sequence: TGTGCCAGCAGCTTCGGACAGGGAAACGAGCAGTACTTC. Encoded protein: CASSFGQGNEQYF.